These 15 T cell receptor beta chains originate from one sample sequenced in a study of blood T cell repertoires in COVID-19. The table came from immunoSEQ multiplex PCR; TCRdb's copy has only in-frame clones and leaves some out. The sample includes 150,000 to 200,000 clones, roughly nine tenths of them seen just once. Sequencing was done on a sample of peripheral blood. The receptors come from a man between 40 and 49 years old with acute or convalescent COVID-19.

The rearrangement links TRBV6-5 to TRBJ1-2; D perhaps matches TRBD1 (5 bases). Germline CDR1 MNHEY, CDR2 SVGAGI. This CDR3 contains 14 residues. V was shortened by 4 bases and J by 3 bases, with 12 bases between the two germline ends. The CDR3 here is CASSFDSRDYGYTF. As DNA, the CDR3 is TGTGCCAGCAGTTTCGACAGTCGTGACTATGGCTACACCTTC.

The gene calls are TRBV25-1 and TRBJ1-1; D possibly corresponds to TRBD1 (6 bases). CDR1 is MGHDK and CDR2 is SYGVNS in the germline V gene. The ends were cut back, 8 bases at V and 0 bases at J, with 13 bases in the middle. This CDR3 is built from 14 residues. The CDR3 coding sequence is TGTGCCAGCGATACAGGGCTCTTGAACACTGAAGCTTTCTTT. Its protein is CASDTGLLNTEAFF. Variable domain in full (rest from reference TRBV25-1 and TRBJ1-1): EADIYQTPRYLVIGTGKKITLECSQTMGHDKMYWYQQDPGMELHLIHYSYGVNSTEKGDLSSESTVSRIRTEHFPLTLESARPSHTSQYLCASDTGLLNTEAFFGQGTRLTVV.

The genes are TRBV27 and TRBJ2-7; the match to TRBD2 covers 11 bases. The trim removed 5 bases at V and 4 bases at J, leaving 13 bases unmatched. The length of the CDR3 is 17 residues. Per germline, CDR1 MNHEY and CDR2 SMNVEV (reference sequence). For the CDR3, the DNA is TGTGCCAGCAGTACAATACGACTAGCGGGGAGTACGTACGAGCAGTACTTC. It yields the protein CASSTIRLAGSTYEQYF.

This clone has just one count. The chain joins TRBV7-2 to TRBJ2-5, with D possibly matching TRBD1 (6 bases). V was shortened by 4 bases and J by 3 bases, with 12 bases between the two germline ends. The CDR3 spans 14 residues. The germline CDR1 and CDR2 sequences are SGHTA and FQGNSA. CDR3 in amino acids: CASSSRPGEETQYF. The CDR3 nucleotides are TGTGCCAGCAGCTCAAGGCCAGGGGAAGAGACCCAGTACTTC.

V and J are TRBV7-2 and TRBJ2-2; the match to TRBD2 covers 13 bases. CDR3 length: 17 residues. CDR1 is SGHTA and CDR2 is FQGNSA in the germline V gene. V shed 3 bases, J shed 3 bases, and the junction held 4 bases outside the gene matches. CDR3 region: CASSFGLAGAHTGELFF. DNA for the CDR3: TGTGCCAGCAGCTTCGGACTAGCGGGGGCCCACACCGGGGAGCTGTTTTTT.

The chain employs TRBV6-1 and TRBJ1-5, with D maybe TRBD1 (6 bases). Looked up from germline, CDR1 is MNHNS and CDR2 is SASEGT. CDR3 length equals 16 residues. Trimming stripped 3 bases from V and 0 bases from J, with 12 bases between. CDR3 protein: CASSEDSPYSNQPQHF. CDR3 bases: TGTGCCAGCAGTGAGGACAGCCCGTATAGCAATCAGCCCCAGCATTTT.

The chain joins TRBV14 to TRBJ1-1; the D is unclear. The CDR3 has 15 amino acids. V was trimmed by 2 bases and J by 5 bases, leaving 15 bases between them. From germline, CDR1 is SGHDN and CDR2 FVKESK. The CDR3 here is CASSQLTGVGTEAFF. CDR3 DNA: TGTGCCAGCAGCCAATTAACCGGGGTAGGGACTGAAGCTTTCTTT.

The chain is built from TRBV14 and TRBJ2-7, with 10 nucleotides matching TRBD1. Germline V gene data show CDR1 as SGHDN and CDR2 as FVKESK. The CDR3 has 15 amino acids. With 4 bases clipped from V and 2 bases from J, the junction kept 5 bases outside the gene matches. CDR3 amino acids: CASSRLTGGPYEQYF. The DNA for the CDR3 is TGTGCCAGCAGCCGATTGACAGGGGGCCCCTACGAGCAGTACTTC.

The rearrangement uses TRBV7-2 and TRBJ2-3; maybe TRBD2 (5 bases). Trimming cost V 2 bases and J 0 bases, with 15 bases left between them. CDR3 size: 17 residues. The germline gives CDR1 SGHTA, CDR2 FQGNSA. The CDR3, as DNA: TGTGCCAGCAGCTTAACGATGGCGGGCCCCAGCACAGATACGCAGTATTTT. Protein: CASSLTMAGPSTDTQYF.

This clone was seen a handful of times. This chain connects TRBV28 to TRBJ1-1; D remains ambiguous. CDR1 and CDR2 (germline): MDHEN, SYDVKM. Trimming cost V 5 bases and J 6 bases, with 16 bases left between them. CDR3 length: 14 amino acids. The CDR3 bases are TGTGCCAGCAGTCTACCCTCACGGTTCTCTGAAGCTTTCTTT. As protein: CASSLPSRFSEAFF.

The chain links TRBV6-5 to TRBJ2-2; 8 nucleotides line up with TRBD2. Trimming cost V 7 bases and J 4 bases; bases outside gene matches: 8. Germline CDR1 MNHEY, CDR2 SVGAGI. The CDR3 sequence is 15 residues long. The CDR3 sequence: CASTPSGGFTGELFF. As DNA, the CDR3 is TGTGCCAGCACCCCGAGCGGGGGTTTCACCGGGGAGCTGTTTTTT.

The CDR3 loop reads CAISTGTGGPDTQYF. CDR3 coding DNA: TGTGCCATCAGTACCGGGACAGGGGGTCCAGATACGCAGTATTTT. The chain uses TRBV10-3 and TRBJ2-3; TRBD1 agrees at 11 bases. This CDR3 has 15 residues. CDR1 and CDR2 from the germline V gene are ENHRY and SYGVKD. V gave up 5 bases and J gave up 4 bases; unmatched junction bases: 5.

The chain has TRBV7-3 and TRBJ2-6, with TRBD1 as a possible D gene (7 bases). CDR1 SGHTA and CDR2 FQGTGA come from the germline V gene. The length of the CDR3 is 16 residues. Trimming left V 5 bases short and J 2 bases short, with 13 bases between. Written as DNA, the CDR3 is TGTGCCAGCAGCCTACCAGGGGGGACTGGGGCCAACGTCCTGACTTTC. As protein: CASSLPGGTGANVLTF.

V and J are TRBV7-3 and TRBJ2-3; no clear D. Germline V gene sequence: CDR1 SGHTA, CDR2 FQGTGA. Trimming took 5 bases from V and 5 from J, leaving 17 bases between them. This CDR3 is built from 15 residues. The CDR3 loop reads CASSLEPDLVDTQYF. In DNA form, the CDR3 reads TGTGCCAGCAGCCTAGAGCCCGATCTGGTAGATACGCAGTATTTT.

V and J are TRBV12-3 or TRBV12-4 and TRBJ1-1; D call uncertain. The CDR3 sequence is 12 residues long. DNA of the CDR3: TGTGTTACGAGCCTTACGAACACTGAAGCTTTCTTT. It codes for CVTSLTNTEAFF.